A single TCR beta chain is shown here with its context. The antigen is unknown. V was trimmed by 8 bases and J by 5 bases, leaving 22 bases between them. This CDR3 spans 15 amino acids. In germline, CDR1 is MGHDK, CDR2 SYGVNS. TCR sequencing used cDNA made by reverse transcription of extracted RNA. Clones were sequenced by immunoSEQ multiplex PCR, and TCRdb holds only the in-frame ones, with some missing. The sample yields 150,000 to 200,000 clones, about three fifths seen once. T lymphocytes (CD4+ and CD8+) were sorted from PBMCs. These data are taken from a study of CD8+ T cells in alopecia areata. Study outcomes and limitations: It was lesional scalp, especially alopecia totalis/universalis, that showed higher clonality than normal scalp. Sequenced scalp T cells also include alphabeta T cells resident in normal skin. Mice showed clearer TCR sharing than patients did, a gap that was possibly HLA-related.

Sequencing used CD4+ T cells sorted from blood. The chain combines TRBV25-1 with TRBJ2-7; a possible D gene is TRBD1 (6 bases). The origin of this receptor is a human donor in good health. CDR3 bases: TGTGCCAGCGCGTCTCCAAAACACAGGGTCAACGAGCAGTACTTC. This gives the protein CASASPKHRVNEQYF.